The rows below give T cell receptor beta chains drawn from one sample of a study of blood T cell repertoires in COVID-19. The table came from immunoSEQ multiplex PCR; TCRdb's copy has only in-frame clones and leaves some out. The sample records roughly 250,000 clones, 80% to 90% being singletons. Sequencing input: PBMCs or T cells enriched from blood (not recorded which). All receptors derive from a woman aged 25 to 39 who had recovered from COVID-19. CDR3s include the opening cysteine and the closing phenylalanine or tryptophan. The D gene is left open where the match is weak. Size tells how often a clone was seen (once, few, many) or the class of an expanded clone, and some rows leave it out.

size: NA; J: TRBJ2-7; D: NA; V: TRBV27; DNA: TGTGCCAGCAGTTTGGGTGACAGCTCCTACGAGCAGTACTTC; CDR3: CASSLGDSSYEQYF
size: once; J: TRBJ2-2; D: TRBD1; V: TRBV30; DNA: TGTGCCTGGGGGACGGTGACAGGGGGCACCGGGGAGCTGTTTTTT; CDR3: CAWGTVTGGTGELFF
size: once; J: TRBJ1-4; D: NA; V: TRBV11-2; DNA: TGTGCCAGCAGCAGGGGGAAGAATGAAAAACTGTTTTTT; CDR3: CASSRGKNEKLFF
size: NA; J: TRBJ1-6; D: TRBD1; V: TRBV19; DNA: TGTGCCAGTAGTGTAACAGGGGGGCATTCACCCCTCCACTTT; CDR3: CASSVTGGHSPLHF
size: NA; J: TRBJ1-3; D: NA; V: TRBV3-1/TRBV3-2; DNA: TGTGCCAGCAGCATAAACTCTGGAAACACCATATATTTT; CDR3: CASSINSGNTIYF
size: once; J: TRBJ2-1; D: NA; V: TRBV15; DNA: TGTGCCACCAGCAGAGCGAAGGGGGACAATGAGCAGTTCTTC; CDR3: CATSRAKGDNEQFF
size: few; J: TRBJ1-4; D: NA; V: TRBV11-2; DNA: TGTGCCAGCAGCCCGGGGGGGGCCGCCTTAAATGAAAAACTGTTTTTT; CDR3: CASSPGGAALNEKLFF
size: NA; J: TRBJ2-7; D: TRBD1; V: TRBV27; DNA: TGTGCCAGCAGTTTACACACAGGGGGCTCCTACGAGCAGTACTTC; CDR3: CASSLHTGGSYEQYF
size: NA; J: TRBJ2-3; D: NA; V: TRBV7-2; DNA: TGTGCCAGCAGCCTAACAGGGAGCACAGATACGCAGTATTTT; CDR3: CASSLTGSTDTQYF
size: NA; J: TRBJ1-6; D: NA; V: TRBV30; DNA: TGTGCCTGGAGTGAGGGGAGGGGATCACCCCTCCACTTT; CDR3: CAWSEGRGSPLHF
size: NA; J: TRBJ2-6; D: NA; V: TRBV19; DNA: TGTGCCAGTACATCCAGGGGTCCTGGGGCCAACGTCCTGACTTTC; CDR3: CASTSRGPGANVLTF
size: NA; J: TRBJ2-1; D: NA; V: TRBV10-1; DNA: TGCGCCAGCAGTGTGGGGCCCCTGAGTGCTGAGCAGTTCTTC; CDR3: CASSVGPLSAEQFF
size: few; J: TRBJ1-3; D: NA; V: TRBV7-8; DNA: TGTGCCAGCAGCTTAGATTTCAGGGCTTCTGGAAACACCATATATTTT; CDR3: CASSLDFRASGNTIYF
size: NA; J: TRBJ1-1; D: NA; V: TRBV9; DNA: TGTGCCAGCAGCGTCGGGAGGGGACACGGCGCTTTCTTT; CDR3: CASSVGRGHGAFF
size: NA; J: TRBJ2-3; D: NA; V: TRBV19; DNA: TGTGCCAGTAGTATAGATCTCAGCACAGATACGCAGTATTTT; CDR3: CASSIDLSTDTQYF
size: NA; J: TRBJ1-4; D: NA; V: TRBV28; DNA: TGTGCCAGCAGCTGGGTACTAAATGAAAAACTGTTTTTT; CDR3: CASSWVLNEKLFF
size: NA; J: TRBJ1-5; D: TRBD1; V: TRBV28; DNA: TGTGCCAGCAGTCGACCCGGGACAGACTCCCAATTTAGCAATCAGCCCCAGCATTTT; CDR3: CASSRPGTDSQFSNQPQHF
size: few; J: TRBJ2-1; D: NA; V: TRBV7-2; DNA: TGTGCCAGCAGCTTAGTCGGTACCACCTACAATGAGCAGTTCTTC; CDR3: CASSLVGTTYNEQFF
size: NA; J: TRBJ1-2; D: TRBD1; V: TRBV11-2; DNA: TGTGCCAGCAGCTCCGGGACAGCAACCTTCTATGGCTACACCTTC; CDR3: CASSSGTATFYGYTF
size: NA; J: TRBJ1-2; D: NA; V: TRBV7-2; DNA: TGTGCCAGCAGCTATCTTAGTACAGACATCTCCTATGGCTACACCTTC; CDR3: CASSYLSTDISYGYTF
size: NA; J: TRBJ2-3; D: NA; V: TRBV28; DNA: TGTGCCAGCCCTTTGGGGAGTAATGCGGGCACAGATACGCAGTATTTT; CDR3: CASPLGSNAGTDTQYF
size: NA; J: TRBJ1-2; D: TRBD1; V: TRBV7-9; DNA: TGTGCCAGCAGCTTAGGAGGACAGGGGGAGGGCTACACCTTC; CDR3: CASSLGGQGEGYTF
size: NA; J: TRBJ2-1; D: TRBD2; V: TRBV28; DNA: TGTGCCAGCAGTTTTTTGGTAGCGGGGCCCAATGAGCAGTTCTTC; CDR3: CASSFLVAGPNEQFF
size: NA; J: TRBJ1-5; D: NA; V: TRBV19; DNA: TGTGCCAGTAGTCCATGGCGAAACAGCGGTGGGAATCAGCCCCAGCATTTT; CDR3: CASSPWRNSGGNQPQHF
size: NA; J: TRBJ2-5; D: TRBD1; V: TRBV28; DNA: TGTGCCAGCTCCCTAGGGGGCAGAGAGACCCAGTACTTC; CDR3: CASSLGGRETQYF
size: NA; J: TRBJ2-7; D: TRBD2; V: TRBV5-1; DNA: TGCGCCAGCAGCTCAGCTTCTTACACAAGGACTAGCGGGGGGGCCGGCGAGCAGTACTTC; CDR3: CASSSASYTRTSGGAGEQYF
size: NA; J: TRBJ2-3; D: TRBD2; V: TRBV9; DNA: TGTGCCAGCAGCGTGGGACTAGCGGGGGCAATAAGCACAGATACGCAGTATTTT; CDR3: CASSVGLAGAISTDTQYF
size: NA; J: TRBJ2-7; D: NA; V: TRBV7-2; DNA: TGTGCCAGCAGCTTAGGACAGGTAGGGGAGCAGTACTTC; CDR3: CASSLGQVGEQYF
size: NA; J: TRBJ2-7; D: TRBD2; V: TRBV11-2; DNA: TGTGCCAGCAGCTCAACCCGGGGTTTCGAACCGGGACTACCGTCCGAGCAGTACTTC; CDR3: CASSSTRGFEPGLPSEQYF
size: NA; J: TRBJ1-1; D: TRBD1; V: TRBV6-5; DNA: TGTGCCAGCAGCCAATACAGGGGACGTGACACTGAAGCTTTCTTT; CDR3: CASSQYRGRDTEAFF
size: NA; J: TRBJ2-2; D: NA; V: TRBV24-1; DNA: TGTGCCACCAGTCCCTGGCAGACAAACACCGGGGAGCTGTTTTTT; CDR3: CATSPWQTNTGELFF
size: NA; J: TRBJ2-1; D: TRBD2; V: TRBV11-2; DNA: TGTGCCAGCAGCTTAGTGTCTCGACTAGCGGCTCATTACAATGAGCAGTTCTTC; CDR3: CASSLVSRLAAHYNEQFF
size: NA; J: TRBJ2-3; D: NA; V: TRBV20-1; DNA: TGCAGTGCTAGTTTTGGGGGGACAGATACGCAGTATTTT; CDR3: CSASFGGTDTQYF
size: NA; J: TRBJ2-2; D: TRBD1; V: TRBV5-1; DNA: TGCGCCAGCAGCCAAAAACAGGGGATCGGCACCGGGGAGCTGTTTTTT; CDR3: CASSQKQGIGTGELFF
size: NA; J: TRBJ2-7; D: TRBD1; V: TRBV9; DNA: TGTGCCAGCAGCGTAGAGGGGACAGGCCTACTCGAGCAGTACTTC; CDR3: CASSVEGTGLLEQYF
size: NA; J: TRBJ1-2; D: TRBD1; V: TRBV19; DNA: TGTGCCAGTAGTCTAGGAGCCGGGACAGGTGGCTATGGCTACACCTTC; CDR3: CASSLGAGTGGYGYTF
size: NA; J: TRBJ2-2; D: NA; V: TRBV7-3; DNA: TGTGCCAGCAGCTTAAATCCGGGATCGAACACCGGGGAGCTGTTTTTT; CDR3: CASSLNPGSNTGELFF
size: few; J: TRBJ1-1; D: NA; V: TRBV6-4; DNA: TGTGCCAGCAGTGACTCTCCAGGGAACACTGAAGCTTTCTTT; CDR3: CASSDSPGNTEAFF
size: NA; J: TRBJ2-1; D: NA; V: TRBV2; DNA: TGTGCCAGCCGGTTACTCTCCTACAATGAGCAGTTCTTC; CDR3: CASRLLSYNEQFF
size: NA; J: TRBJ1-2; D: TRBD1; V: TRBV5-1; DNA: TGCGCCAGCAGCTTGGTAGGGACAGGGGATGGCTACACCTTC; CDR3: CASSLVGTGDGYTF
size: NA; J: TRBJ1-1; D: TRBD1; V: TRBV4-1; DNA: TGCGCCAGCAGTCTCGGACAGGGGATAGGTAACACTGAAGCTTTCTTT; CDR3: CASSLGQGIGNTEAFF
size: NA; J: TRBJ2-2; D: TRBD1; V: TRBV5-3; DNA: TGTGCCAGAAGCTTGGGGCAGGGGGCTGCCGGGGAGCTGTTTTTT; CDR3: CARSLGQGAAGELFF
size: many; J: TRBJ2-4; D: NA; V: TRBV28; DNA: TGTGCCAGCAGAATCGGGTCAGCCAAAAACATTCAGTACTTC; CDR3: CASRIGSAKNIQYF
size: NA; J: TRBJ2-1; D: TRBD2; V: TRBV5-4; DNA: TGTGCCAGCAGCGACGGCGGGAGCCGCTCCTACAATGAGCAGTTCTTC; CDR3: CASSDGGSRSYNEQFF
size: NA; J: TRBJ2-1; D: TRBD2; V: TRBV11-3; DNA: TGTGCCAGCAGCTTAGAGGGGACTAGCGGGTCGAGCTCCTACAATGAGCAGTTCTTC; CDR3: CASSLEGTSGSSSYNEQFF
size: NA; J: TRBJ2-7; D: NA; V: TRBV6-5; DNA: TGTGCCAGCAGTTACGTGGCAGGAACCATCGGCGAGCAGTACTTC; CDR3: CASSYVAGTIGEQYF
size: NA; J: TRBJ1-3; D: NA; V: TRBV19; DNA: TGTGCCAGTACCCCTAAGGGGTTCTCTGGAAACACCATATATTTT; CDR3: CASTPKGFSGNTIYF
size: NA; J: TRBJ1-2; D: NA; V: TRBV5-6; DNA: TGTGCCAGCAGTCTTAGGGGCCTGGGGTACACCTTC; CDR3: CASSLRGLGYTF
size: NA; J: TRBJ1-6; D: NA; V: TRBV10-2; DNA: TGCGCCAGCAGTGGAGGCAACCGAGGGTCACCCCTCCACTTT; CDR3: CASSGGNRGSPLHF
size: NA; J: TRBJ2-7; D: TRBD1; V: TRBV29-1; DNA: TGCAGCGTAGAAGGGACAGGGGCTCCCAACTACGAGCAGTACTTC; CDR3: CSVEGTGAPNYEQYF
size: NA; J: TRBJ1-1; D: NA; V: TRBV27; DNA: TGTGCCAGCAGTTTACAGGGCCTGAACACTGAAGCTTTCTTT; CDR3: CASSLQGLNTEAFF
size: NA; J: TRBJ2-2; D: TRBD2; V: TRBV28; DNA: TGTGCCAGCAGTTTTGGCAGCGGGAGGGCCCGTGTTATCGGGGAGCTGTTTTTT; CDR3: CASSFGSGRARVIGELFF
size: few; J: TRBJ2-7; D: NA; V: TRBV21-1; DNA: TGTGCCAGCAGCAAAGTCAGCGTCCTTGAGCAGTACTTC; CDR3: CASSKVSVLEQYF
size: NA; J: TRBJ2-3; D: TRBD2; V: TRBV12-5; DNA: TGTGCTAGTGGTTCCCCCGCGGCTAGCGGGAGGGGGGGGACGCAGTATTTT; CDR3: CASGSPAASGRGGTQYF
size: NA; J: TRBJ1-1; D: NA; V: TRBV3-1/TRBV3-2; DNA: TGTGCCAGCAGCCAAGTTTCGGTTCCTGAAGCTTTCTTT; CDR3: CASSQVSVPEAFF
size: NA; J: TRBJ1-5; D: NA; V: TRBV28; DNA: TGTGCCAGCAGTCCTGTTTATAGCAATCAGCCCCAGCATTTT; CDR3: CASSPVYSNQPQHF
size: NA; J: TRBJ2-3; D: NA; V: TRBV12-5; DNA: TGTGCTAGTGGTCTGACAGATACGCAGTATTTT; CDR3: CASGLTDTQYF
size: NA; J: TRBJ2-1; D: TRBD2; V: TRBV5-4; DNA: TGTGCCAGCAGCTTGGGGGGGACTAGCGGTAAGAATGAGCAGTTCTTC; CDR3: CASSLGGTSGKNEQFF
size: NA; J: TRBJ1-5; D: NA; V: TRBV12-3/TRBV12-4; DNA: TGTGCCAGCAGTCTCCAGGGCAATCAGCCCCAGCATTTT; CDR3: CASSLQGNQPQHF